The source of this T cell receptor beta chain is a study of CD8+CD57+ T cells in acquired aplastic anemia. Study details: Sorted CD4+ and CD8+ cells gave a mean 3.2 ug DNA, range roughly 0.2 to 27.4 ug.

TCR beta VDJ combinations and CDR3 sequences were profiled from genomic DNA. TCRdb independently ran MiXCR on the reads; one entry per CDR3 protein. The sample contains 150,000 to 200,000 distinct CDR3 sequences, approximately 48% of which appear only once. For sequencing, patients were chosen who had shown expansion of CD8+CD57+ cells by flow cytometry. Severe acquired aplastic anemia was diagnosed in all patients. Among the patients, none had received any therapy at the time of blood sampling. This clonotype has a handful of counts. V lost 0 bases, J lost 1 base, and 4 bases lay in between. This CDR3 region has 13 residues. The germline CDR1 and CDR2 sequences are SGHTA and FQGNSA.

The source material was sorted CD4+, CD8+, or CD8+CD57+ T cells (not recorded which) from PBMCs. The clonotype comes from a human donor with aplastic anemia. This chain links TRBV7-2 with TRBJ2-7; no firm D call. CDR3 region: CASSLAQSYEQYF. DNA of the CDR3: TGTGCCAGCAGCTTAGCACAGTCCTACGAGCAGTACTTC. Variable domain in full (rest from reference TRBV7-2 and TRBJ2-7): GAGVSQSPSNKVTEKGKDVELRCDPISGHTALYWYRQSLGQGLEFLIYFQGNSAPDKSGLPSDRFSAERTGGSVSTLTIQRTQQEDSAVYLCASSLAQSYEQYFGPGTRLTVT.